The 7 T cell receptor beta chains reported below all come from one sample, sequenced in a study of blood T cell repertoires in COVID-19. Some clones are missing from TCRdb's copy, which holds only in-frame ones; the method was immunoSEQ multiplex PCR. The sample consists of 200,000 to 250,000 clones, under 85% of them appearing once. The sequencing sample was made of peripheral blood. The receptor source for this set is a human donor in a cohort sampled during active COVID-19.

In this sample, this clone turned up once. CDR3 coding DNA: TGTGCCAGCAGTTGGGACAGGGGGCGGGACACTGAAGCTTTCTTT. Translation gives CASSWDRGRDTEAFF. This chain connects TRBV6-5 to TRBJ1-1; 12 nucleotides agree with TRBD1. Germline V gene lookup returns CDR1 MNHEY and CDR2 SVGAGI. This CDR3 has 15 residues. The V and J ends lost 4 bases and 3 bases, in that order; junction bases with no gene match: 3.

The chain couples TRBV28 to TRBJ1-1; D is undetermined. The germline V gene encodes CDR1 MDHEN and CDR2 SYDVKM. CDR3 size: 15 residues. V lost 8 bases and J lost 4, with 20 bases in between. CDR3 DNA: TGTGCCAGCCGTTACGGGATTGCGGGGAGCACTGAAGCTTTCTTT. Translation: CASRYGIAGSTEAFF.

The gene calls are TRBV18 and TRBJ1-4, with TRBD1 identical over 7 bases. There are 16 residues in the CDR3. Germline V gene data show CDR1 as KGHSH and CDR2 as LQKENI. The V and J ends lost 6 bases and 0 bases, in that order; junction bases with no gene match: 7. The CDR3 coding sequence is TGTGCCAGCTCCCGGGACAGCCTAGCAACTAATGAAAAACTGTTTTTT. Its translation: CASSRDSLATNEKLFF.

The rearrangement joins TRBV10-1 to TRBJ1-4, with 7 bases lining up with TRBD1. The V gene end was trimmed by 6 bases and the J gene end by 8 bases; junction bases not matched to a gene: 6. CDR3 length: 13 residues. The germline V gene has CDR1 WNHNN and CDR2 SYGVQD (reference sequence). CDR3 sequence: CASRRDRGEKLFF. The CDR3 region has the DNA TGCGCCAGCAGGCGGGACAGAGGAGAAAAACTGTTTTTT.

The chain is built from TRBV5-1 and TRBJ2-5; possibly TRBD2 for D (5 bases). V was trimmed by 0 bases and J by 4 bases, leaving 7 bases between them. In germline, CDR1 is SGHRS, CDR2 YFSETQ. CDR3 length: 13 amino acids. The CDR3 region is CASSLGEIETQYF. CDR3 DNA: TGCGCCAGCAGCTTGGGGGAGATAGAGACCCAGTACTTC.

V is TRBV7-8 and J is TRBJ1-2; D may be TRBD1 (6 bases). CDR3 size: 13 residues. V lost 5 bases, J lost 5 bases, and 12 bases lay in between. Germline CDR1 is SGHVS and CDR2 is FQNEAQ. This chain's CDR3 is CASSPDSAYGYTF. For the CDR3, the DNA is TGTGCCAGCAGCCCGGACAGTGCTTATGGCTACACCTTC.

This clone was detected only once. The rearrangement joins TRBV5-1 to TRBJ2-5; D perhaps matches TRBD2 (5 bases). CDR3 length equals 13 residues. The V and J ends lost 0 bases and 5 bases respectively, with 8 bases between them. From germline, CDR1 is SGHRS and CDR2 YFSETQ. The chain's CDR3 is CASSLVVAETQYF. DNA of the CDR3: TGCGCCAGCAGCTTGGTAGTAGCGGAGACCCAGTACTTC.